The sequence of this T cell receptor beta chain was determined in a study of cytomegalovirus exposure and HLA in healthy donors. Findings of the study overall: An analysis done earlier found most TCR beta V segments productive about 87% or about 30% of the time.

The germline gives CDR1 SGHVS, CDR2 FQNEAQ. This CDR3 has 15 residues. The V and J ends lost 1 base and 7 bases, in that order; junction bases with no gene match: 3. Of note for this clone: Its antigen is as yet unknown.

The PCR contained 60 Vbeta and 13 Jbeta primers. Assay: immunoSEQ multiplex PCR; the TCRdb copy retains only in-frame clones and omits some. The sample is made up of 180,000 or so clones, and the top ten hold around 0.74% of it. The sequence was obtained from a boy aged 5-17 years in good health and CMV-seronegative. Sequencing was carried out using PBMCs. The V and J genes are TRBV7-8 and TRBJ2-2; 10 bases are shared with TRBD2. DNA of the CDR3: TGTGCCAGCAGCTTAGAGCGGGGGGGCGGCGGGGAGCTGTTTTTT. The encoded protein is CASSLERGGGGELFF. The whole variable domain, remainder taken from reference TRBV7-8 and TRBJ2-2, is GAGVSQSPRYKVAKRGQDVALRCDPISGHVSLFWYQQALGQGPEFLTYFQNEAQLDKSGLPSDRFFAERPEGSVSTLKIQRTQQEDSAVYLCASSLERGGGGELFFGEGSRLTVL.